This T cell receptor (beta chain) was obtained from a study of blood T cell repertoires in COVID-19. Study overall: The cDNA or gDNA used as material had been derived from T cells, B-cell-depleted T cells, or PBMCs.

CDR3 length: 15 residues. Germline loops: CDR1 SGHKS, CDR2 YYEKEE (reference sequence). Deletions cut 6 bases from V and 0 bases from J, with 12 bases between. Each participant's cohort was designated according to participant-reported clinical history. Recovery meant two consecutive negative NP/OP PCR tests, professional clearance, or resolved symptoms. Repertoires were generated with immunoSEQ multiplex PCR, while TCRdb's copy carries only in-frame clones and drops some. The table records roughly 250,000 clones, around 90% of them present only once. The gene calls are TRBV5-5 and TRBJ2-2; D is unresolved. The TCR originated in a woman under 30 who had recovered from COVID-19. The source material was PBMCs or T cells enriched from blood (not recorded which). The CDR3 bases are TGTGCCAGCACCCGCCTACTCGCGAACACCGGGGAGCTGTTTTTT. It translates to CASTRLLANTGELFF. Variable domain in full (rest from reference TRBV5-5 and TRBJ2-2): DAGVTQSPTHLIKTRGQQVTLRCSPISGHKSVSWYQQVLGQGPQFIFQYYEKEERGRGNFPDRFSARQFPNYSSELNVNALLLGDSALYLCASTRLLANTGELFFGEGSRLTVL.